Following are 29 T cell receptor beta chains from one sample sequenced in a study of CD8 T cells in Susac syndrome. Reverse transcription used about 0.45 to 1 ug RNA and random hexamers. In TCRdb, the immunoSEQ multiplex PCR reads were re-called with MiXCR into one record per CDR3 protein. The repertoire has roughly 120,000 distinct CDR3 sequences, around 94% of them found once; the top ten carry 0.098%. What was sequenced was CD4+ T cells from PBMCs. These receptors were taken from a human donor in good health.

V usage is TRBV11-2 and J usage is TRBJ2-7; maybe TRBD1 (6 bases). Germline V CDR1 and CDR2: SGHAT, FQNNGV. V lost 2 bases, J lost 1 base, and 18 bases lay in between. This CDR3 is 17 amino acids long. CDR3 residues: CASSLRQALLSSYEQYF. CDR3 bases: TGTGCCAGCAGCTTAAGACAGGCCCTCTTGAGTTCCTACGAGCAGTACTTC.

V usage is TRBV9 and J usage is TRBJ2-4; D is unresolved. CDR3 length: 14 amino acids. The germline CDR1 and CDR2 sequences are SGDLS and YYNGEE. V was trimmed by 0 bases and J by 0 bases, leaving 4 bases between them. CDR3: CASSVDLAKNIQYF. The CDR3 coding sequence is TGTGCCAGCAGCGTAGACTTAGCCAAAAACATTCAGTACTTC. Looking up the rest from reference TRBV9 and TRBJ2-4 gives the full variable domain: DSGVTQTPKHLITATGQRVTLRCSPRSGDLSVYWYQQSLDQGLQFLIQYYNGEERAKGNILERFSAQQFPDLHSELNLSSLELGDSALYFCASSVDLAKNIQYFGAGTRLSVL.

This chain connects TRBV19 to TRBJ1-1, with D hard to call. Germline values: CDR1 LNHDA, CDR2 SQIVND (reference sequence). V lost 3 bases and J 0 bases, leaving 8 bases between the germline ends. This CDR3 contains 14 residues. CDR3: CASSMVGMNTEAFF. Written as DNA, the CDR3 is TGTGCCAGTAGTATGGTGGGTATGAACACTGAAGCTTTCTTT.

The chain uses TRBV29-1 and TRBJ1-1; D is possibly TRBD1 (6 bases). Germline CDR1 and CDR2: SQVTM and ANQGSEA. The CDR3 is made up of 12 amino acids. The CDR3 spells CSVGQMNTEAFF. The CDR3 DNA reads as TGCAGTGTAGGACAGATGAACACTGAAGCTTTCTTT. The full variable domain, in which reference TRBV29-1 and TRBJ1-1 provide the parts outside the CDR3, is SAVISQKPSRDICQRGTSLTIQCQVDSQVTMMFWYRQQPGQSLTLIATANQGSEATYESGFVIDKFPISRPNLTFSTLTVSNMSPEDSSIYLCSVGQMNTEAFFGQGTRLTVV.

This chain joins TRBV19 and TRBJ2-7; TRBD1 agrees at 7 bases. This CDR3 region has 15 residues. V was pared by 6 bases and J by 3 bases, with 11 bases of the junction left unmatched. The germline V gene encodes CDR1 LNHDA and CDR2 SQIVND (reference sequence). CDR3 sequence: CASSVHNRGSYEQYF. The CDR3 DNA reads TGTGCCAGTAGCGTTCATAACAGGGGAAGCTACGAGCAGTACTTC.

The rearrangement joins TRBV3-1 to TRBJ2-7; 7 bases match TRBD2. The germline CDR1 and CDR2 sequences are LGHDT and YNNKEL (reference sequence). V shed 1 base and J 4 bases; nucleotides not matched to a gene: 13. The CDR3 sequence is 17 residues long. CDR3 bases: TGTGCCAGCAGCCAAGTTCTGCGCCTAGCGGATACTTACGAGCAGTACTTC. It codes for CASSQVLRLADTYEQYF.

V is TRBV2 and J is TRBJ2-2; maybe TRBD2 (6 bases). Deletions cut 9 bases from V and 1 base from J, with 18 bases between. Germline V gives CDR1 SNHLY, CDR2 FYNNEI. The CDR3 is made up of 16 amino acids. The CDR3 coding sequence is TGTGCCAGTTCTCGGGACTCACCAGGGAACACCGGGGAGCTGTTTTTT. Translation gives CASSRDSPGNTGELFF.

In its sample, this clonotype was seen once. CDR3 in DNA: TGTGCCAGCAGCTCGGGGACTAGCTGGAACGGGGAGCTGTTTTTT. Protein: CASSSGTSWNGELFF. The chain uses TRBV5-6 and TRBJ2-2; 9 bases are shared with TRBD2. The CDR3 has 15 residues. The J segment lost 7 bases and the V segment lost 3 bases, leaving 7 bases of the junction unmatched. Germline V gives CDR1 SGHDT, CDR2 YYEEEE.

The chain joins TRBV30 to TRBJ1-2, with TRBD1 as a possible D gene (5 bases). The CDR3 is 15 residues long. Trimming took off 2 bases at V and 1 base at J, with 14 bases between the two ends. Germline CDR1 reads GTSNPN; CDR2 reads SVGIG (reference sequence). DNA for the CDR3: TGTGCCTGGAGTCCTCTGGGACGGGATAACTATGGCTACACCTTC. The encoded protein is CAWSPLGRDNYGYTF.

The chain couples TRBV27 to TRBJ1-1, with D perhaps matching TRBD1 (6 bases). Per the germline V gene, CDR1 is MNHEY and CDR2 is SMNVEV (reference sequence). V dropped 11 bases and J dropped 1 base, with 20 bases sitting between them. The CDR3 is 15 amino acids. DNA for the CDR3: TGTGCCTGCCACCCCAGGGGAGTTCCGAACACTGAAGCTTTCTTT. Encoded protein: CACHPRGVPNTEAFF.

This chain uses TRBV4-2 with TRBJ2-3, with 7 bases fitting TRBD2. The V gene end was trimmed by 1 base and the J gene end by 4 bases; junction bases not matched to a gene: 5. Germline loops: CDR1 LGHNA, CDR2 YNFKEQ. The length of the CDR3 is 15 residues. The CDR3 DNA reads as TGTGCCAGCAGCCAAGGGGGAGGGTACGCAGATACGCAGTATTTT. It encodes CASSQGGGYADTQYF.

The V and J genes are TRBV24-1 and TRBJ2-5, with a tentative D call TRBD1 (6 bases). Germline CDR1 reads KGHDR; CDR2 reads SFDVKD. V was shortened by 5 bases and J by 5 bases, with 17 bases between the two germline ends. The CDR3 totals 15 residues. The CDR3 DNA sequence: TGTGCCACCAGTGCCCCCGGGACATCGACGGAGACCCAGTACTTC. The encoded protein is CATSAPGTSTETQYF.

J is TRBJ2-5 and V is TRBV29-1, with D perhaps matching TRBD1 (5 bases). V shed 4 bases and J shed 7 bases, with 7 bases lying between them. This CDR3 is built from 10 residues. The germline gives CDR1 SQVTM, CDR2 ANQGSEA. This CDR3 reads CSVVRATQYF. CDR3 in DNA: TGCAGCGTTGTCAGGGCGACCCAGTACTTC.

The chain couples TRBV20-1 to TRBJ2-7; 8 positions match TRBD2. The germline CDR1 and CDR2 sequences are DFQATT and SNEGSKA (reference sequence). The length of the CDR3 is 15 residues. The ends lost 4 bases at V and 1 base at J; junction bases unmatched: 9. In DNA, the CDR3 is TGCAGTGCTACGCCAAGCGGGAGAGTTTCCTACGAGCAGTACTTC. Translating it yields CSATPSGRVSYEQYF.

The genes are TRBV12-3 or TRBV12-4 and TRBJ2-3; 7 nucleotides agree with TRBD2. Trimming at V came to 3 bases and at J to 3 bases, leaving 9 bases not matched to a gene. The CDR3 has 16 residues. The CDR3 protein is CASSFGSGGRTDTQYF. DNA for the CDR3: TGTGCCAGCAGTTTTGGATCGGGAGGTAGAACAGATACGCAGTATTTT.

This sequence joins TRBV2 and TRBJ1-2, with 10 bases that match TRBD1. With V trimmed by 3 bases and J by 8 bases, 6 bases remained unmatched. Germline V gene data show CDR1 as SNHLY and CDR2 as FYNNEI. The CDR3 has 14 amino acids. This chain's CDR3 is CASSEQGTGEGYTF. For the CDR3, the DNA is TGTGCCAGCAGTGAGCAGGGGACAGGGGAGGGCTACACCTTC.

This chain uses TRBV5-1 with TRBJ1-1; TRBD1 matches 11 bases. Germline V CDR1 and CDR2: SGHRS, YFSETQ. This CDR3 is 15 amino acids long. The ends lost 2 bases at V and 5 bases at J; junction bases unmatched: 5. The CDR3 is CASSLLDRGRTEAFF. The CDR3 DNA reads TGCGCCAGCAGCTTATTGGACAGGGGGCGAACTGAAGCTTTCTTT.

The J gene is TRBJ2-1, the V gene TRBV11-1; TRBD2 agrees at 8 bases. The CDR3 consists of 14 residues. Germline trimming cut 4 bases from V and 14 bases from J; bases unmatched to any gene: 13. CDR1 and CDR2 (germline): SGHAT, FQDESV (reference sequence). In DNA form, the CDR3 reads TGTGCCAGCAGCTACCCCGGGGAGCGGGAGACGAAGTTCTTC. Residues: CASSYPGERETKFF.

The chain is built from TRBV4-1 and TRBJ2-1, with D perhaps TRBD1 (5 bases). In germline, CDR1 is MGHRA, CDR2 YSYEKL. The V end was cut by 0 bases, the J end by 3 bases, with 9 bases between. The CDR3 totals 15 residues. The CDR3 DNA is TGCGCCAGCAGCCAAGACAGGGAAATCTACAATGAGCAGTTCTTC. Protein product: CASSQDREIYNEQFF.

This rearrangement joins TRBV29-1 to TRBJ2-1; 7 nucleotides align to TRBD2. The V gene's germline CDR1 is SQVTM and CDR2 ANQGSEA. V shed 1 base, J shed 4 bases, and the junction held 16 bases outside the gene matches. The CDR3 extends over 18 amino acids. CDR3 DNA sequence: TGCAGCGTTGAAGGAAGTTACGTCGGGCTAGCGGAGTACAATGAGCAGTTCTTC. It is translated as CSVEGSYVGLAEYNEQFF.

The sample holds a few counts of this clonotype. The chain couples TRBV2 to TRBJ1-4; D not certain. The germline V and J ends were trimmed by 7 bases and 6 bases, with 9 bases remaining between them. Germline CDR1 and CDR2: SNHLY and FYNNEI. The CDR3 is 12 amino acids. DNA of the CDR3: TGTGCCAGCATCCGGGGAGATGAAAAACTGTTTTTT. Its protein is CASIRGDEKLFF.

The chain carries TRBV7-9 and TRBJ1-1; D unclear. This CDR3 region has 14 residues. V was shortened by 1 base and J by 0 bases, with 6 bases between the two germline ends. The germline CDR1 and CDR2 sequences are SEHNR and FQNEAQ (reference sequence). CDR3 sequence (DNA): TGTGCCAGCAGCTTAGGCCAGATGAACACTGAAGCTTTCTTT. Residues: CASSLGQMNTEAFF.

This chain links TRBV12-3 or TRBV12-4 with TRBJ2-3; the D gene is possibly TRBD2 (6 bases). Trimming removed 5 bases from V and 5 bases from J, with 8 bases in between. This CDR3 has 12 residues. Here the CDR3 reads CASSRAGDTQYF. In DNA form, the CDR3 reads TGTGCCAGCAGTCGAGCGGGAGATACGCAGTATTTT.

This chain connects TRBV12-3 or TRBV12-4 to TRBJ1-5, with D tentatively TRBD1 (6 bases). CDR3 length: 15 residues. V lost 3 bases to trimming and J lost 3 bases, with 12 bases between them. CDR3 coding DNA: TGTGCCAGCAGTTTGGGGGCGCAGGTCAATCAGCCCCAGCATTTT. This sequence encodes CASSLGAQVNQPQHF.

The rearrangement uses TRBV6-2 or TRBV6-3 and TRBJ2-1, with D unclear. Trimming took off 6 bases at V and 1 base at J, with 13 bases between the two ends. In germline, CDR1 is MNHEY, CDR2 SVGEGT. The CDR3 consists of 15 residues. CDR3 DNA: TGTGCCAGCAGCCCCTTAGGGAAGTCCTACAATGAGCAGTTCTTC. This translates into CASSPLGKSYNEQFF.

A single count supports this clonotype. V usage is TRBV6-6 and J usage is TRBJ2-1; 13 bases fit TRBD2. Germline CDR1 MNHNY, CDR2 SVGAGI (reference sequence). The CDR3 is made up of 16 amino acids. V dropped 4 bases and J dropped 5; count of bases not matched to a gene: 5. As DNA, the CDR3 is TGTGCCAGCAGTTTCGAACTAGCGGGAGGGAACAATGAGCAGTTCTTC. Protein: CASSFELAGGNNEQFF.

This chain links TRBV5-6 with TRBJ1-1, with D hard to call. The CDR3 is made up of 16 amino acids. V was pared by 4 bases and J by 4 bases, with 20 bases between. Germline-derived CDR1 and CDR2 are SGHDT and YYEEEE. The CDR3 region has the DNA TGTGCCAGCAGCCCCCCTGAGGCTCAAGAGATCACTGAAGCTTTCTTT. Protein product: CASSPPEAQEITEAFF.

The DNA of the CDR3 is TGCGCCAGCAGCTTGTCGCAGGGCCTCATGAACACTGAAGCTTTCTTT. Protein sequence: CASSLSQGLMNTEAFF. This chain links TRBV5-1 with TRBJ1-1; D is perhaps TRBD1 (5 bases). The V gene's germline CDR1 is SGHRS and CDR2 YFSETQ. CDR3 size: 16 residues. Trimming took off 1 base at V and 0 bases at J, with 13 bases between the two ends. Full variable domain (remainder filled in from reference TRBV5-1 and TRBJ1-1): KAGVTQTPRYLIKTRGQQVTLSCSPISGHRSVSWYQQTPGQGLQFLFEYFSETQRNKGNFPGRFSGRQFSNSRSEMNVSTLELGDSALYLCASSLSQGLMNTEAFFGQGTRLTVV.

The chain couples TRBV2 to TRBJ2-3; possible D gene TRBD1, 5 bases. The CDR3 runs 15 residues. In germline, CDR1 is SNHLY, CDR2 FYNNEI. Trimming stripped 5 bases from V and 0 bases from J, with 12 bases between. The CDR3 loop is CASSKTGASTDTQYF. The CDR3 nucleotides are TGTGCCAGCAGTAAAACAGGCGCCAGCACAGATACGCAGTATTTT.